This T cell receptor beta chain was profiled in a study of CD8+CD57+ T cells in acquired aplastic anemia. The overall study: The sorted CD4+ and CD8+ cells yielded an average about 3.5 ug of DNA.

The CDR3 length is 14 residues. Germline CDR1 is SGHVS and CDR2 is FNYEAQ. V gave up 5 bases and J gave up 9 bases, with 17 bases separating them. This clonotype was observed many times. CD8+CD57+ cell expansion had been shown by flow cytometry in patients chosen for sequencing. TCR beta VDJ and CDR3 were profiled, and genomic DNA was the template. In TCRdb, the reads were re-called with MiXCR into one record per CDR3 protein. This sample has about 150,000 distinct CDR3 sequences, with roughly 54% found just once. The chain carries TRBV7-6 and TRBJ2-1; D not resolved. This clonotype was sampled from a human donor with aplastic anemia. The sequenced sample consisted of sorted CD4+, CD8+, or CD8+CD57+ T cells (not recorded which) from PBMCs. The CDR3 region is CASSPSQYKGEQFF. Here the CDR3 DNA reads TGTGCCAGCAGCCCCTCCCAGTATAAGGGTGAGCAGTTCTTC.